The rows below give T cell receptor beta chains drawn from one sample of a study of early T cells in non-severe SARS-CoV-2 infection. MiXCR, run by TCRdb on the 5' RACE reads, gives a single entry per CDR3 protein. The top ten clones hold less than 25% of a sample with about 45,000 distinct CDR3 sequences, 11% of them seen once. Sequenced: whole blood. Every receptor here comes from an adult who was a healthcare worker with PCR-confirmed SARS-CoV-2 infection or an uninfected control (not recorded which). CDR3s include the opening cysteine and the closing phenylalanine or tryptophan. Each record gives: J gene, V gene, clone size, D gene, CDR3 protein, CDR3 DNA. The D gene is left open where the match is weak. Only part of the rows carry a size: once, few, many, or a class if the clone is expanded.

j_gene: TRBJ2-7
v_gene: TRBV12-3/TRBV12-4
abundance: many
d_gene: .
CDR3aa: CASSSLGGPYEQYF
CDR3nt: TGTGCCAGCAGTTCCTTAGGGGGGCCCTACGAGCAGTACTTC

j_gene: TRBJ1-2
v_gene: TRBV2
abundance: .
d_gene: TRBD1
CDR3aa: CASNGQGRLGYTF
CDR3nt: TGTGCCAGCAACGGACAGGGACGATTAGGCTACACCTTC

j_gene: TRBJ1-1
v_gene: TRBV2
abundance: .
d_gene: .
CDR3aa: CASSDARNTEAFF
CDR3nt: TGTGCCAGCAGTGATGCGAGGAACACTGAAGCTTTCTTT

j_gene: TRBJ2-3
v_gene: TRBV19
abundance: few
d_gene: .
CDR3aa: CASRVAGDTQYF
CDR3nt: TGTGCCAGTAGGGTGGCGGGAGATACGCAGTATTTT

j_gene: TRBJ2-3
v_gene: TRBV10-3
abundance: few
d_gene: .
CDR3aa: CAISGEDTQYF
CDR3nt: TGTGCCATCAGCGGAGAAGATACGCAGTATTTT

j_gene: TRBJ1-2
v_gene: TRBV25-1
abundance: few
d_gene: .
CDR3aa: CASSYPRGGSQYGYTF
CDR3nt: TGTGCCAGCTCTTACCCCCGGGGGGGTTCTCAATATGGCTACACCTTC

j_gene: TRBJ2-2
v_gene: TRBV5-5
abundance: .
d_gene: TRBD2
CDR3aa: CASSSPGLAENTGELFF
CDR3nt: TGTGCCAGCAGCTCACCGGGACTAGCGGAAAACACCGGGGAGCTGTTTTTT

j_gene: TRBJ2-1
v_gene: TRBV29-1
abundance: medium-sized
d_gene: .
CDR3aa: CSVVSGLSTYNEQFF
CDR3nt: TGCAGCGTTGTGAGTGGGCTGTCGACCTACAATGAGCAGTTCTTC

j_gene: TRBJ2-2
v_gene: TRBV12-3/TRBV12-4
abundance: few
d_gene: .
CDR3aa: CASSYTGELFF
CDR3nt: TGTGCCAGCAGTTACACCGGGGAGCTGTTTTTT

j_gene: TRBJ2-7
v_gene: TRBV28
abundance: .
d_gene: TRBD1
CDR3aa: CASRLGTGTYEQYF
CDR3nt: TGTGCCAGCAGGCTTGGGACAGGGACCTACGAGCAGTACTTC

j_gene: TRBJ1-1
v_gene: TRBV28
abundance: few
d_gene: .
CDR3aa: CASTPVRMNTEAFF
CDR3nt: TGTGCCAGCACCCCTGTGCGCATGAACACTGAAGCTTTCTTT

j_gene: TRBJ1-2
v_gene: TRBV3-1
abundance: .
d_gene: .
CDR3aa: CASSHGTSYGYTF
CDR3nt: TGTGCCAGCAGCCACGGGACAAGCTATGGCTACACCTTC

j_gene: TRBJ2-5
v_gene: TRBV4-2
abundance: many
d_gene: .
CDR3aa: CASSQEEGPQYF
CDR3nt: TGTGCCAGCAGCCAAGAGGAGGGGCCCCAGTACTTC

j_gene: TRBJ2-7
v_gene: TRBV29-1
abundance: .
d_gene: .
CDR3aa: CSVARGYAEQYF
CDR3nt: TGCAGCGTTGCCCGCGGGTACGCCGAGCAGTACTTC

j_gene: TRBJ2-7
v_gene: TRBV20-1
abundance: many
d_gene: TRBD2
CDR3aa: CSARDVRGRGWEQYF
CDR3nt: TGCAGTGCTAGAGATGTTCGCGGGAGAGGCTGGGAGCAGTACTTC

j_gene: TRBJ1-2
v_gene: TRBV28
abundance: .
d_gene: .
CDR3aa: CASRGPNYGYTF
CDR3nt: TGTGCCAGCAGGGGCCCGAACTATGGCTACACCTTC

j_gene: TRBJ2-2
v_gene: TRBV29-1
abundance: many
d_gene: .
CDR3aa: CSVDWQNTGELFF
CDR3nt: TGCAGCGTTGATTGGCAAAACACCGGGGAGCTGTTTTTT

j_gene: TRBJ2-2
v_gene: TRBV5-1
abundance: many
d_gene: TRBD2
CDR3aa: CASSLLPGGDTGELFF
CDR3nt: TGCGCCAGCAGCTTGTTGCCGGGAGGGGACACCGGGGAGCTGTTTTTT

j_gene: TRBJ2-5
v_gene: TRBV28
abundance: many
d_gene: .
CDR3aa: CASSFGDPPQGRLHLGTQYF
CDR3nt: TGTGCCAGCAGTTTTGGGGACCCACCACAAGGTCGACTCCATCTAGGGACCCAGTACTTC

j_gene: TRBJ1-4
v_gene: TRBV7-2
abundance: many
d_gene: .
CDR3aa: CASSLGQAGFEKLFF
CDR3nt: TGTGCCAGCAGCTTAGGGCAGGCGGGATTTGAGAAACTGTTTTTT

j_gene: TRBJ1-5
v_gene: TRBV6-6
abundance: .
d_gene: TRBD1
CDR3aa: CASSIDRVGQPQHF
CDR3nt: TGTGCCAGCAGCATAGACAGGGTCGGACAGCCCCAGCATTTT

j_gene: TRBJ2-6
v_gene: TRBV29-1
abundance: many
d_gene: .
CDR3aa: CSGGSGANVLTF
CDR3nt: TGCAGCGGGGGTTCTGGGGCCAACGTCCTGACTTTC

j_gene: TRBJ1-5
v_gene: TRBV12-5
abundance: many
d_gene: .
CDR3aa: CASGGANNQPQHF
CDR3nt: TGTGCTAGTGGGGGCGCGAACAATCAGCCCCAGCATTTT

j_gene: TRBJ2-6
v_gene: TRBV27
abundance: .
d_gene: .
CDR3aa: CASRPPHKIDSTGANVLTF
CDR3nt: TGTGCCAGCAGACCTCCCCACAAAATTGACTCCACCGGGGCCAACGTCCTGACTTTC

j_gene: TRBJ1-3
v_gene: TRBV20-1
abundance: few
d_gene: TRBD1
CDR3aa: CSAGRGSGNTIYF
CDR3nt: TGCAGTGCCGGCAGGGGGTCTGGAAACACCATATATTTT

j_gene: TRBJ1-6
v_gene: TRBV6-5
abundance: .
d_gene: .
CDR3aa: CASSYSPPSSYNSPLHF
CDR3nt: TGTGCCAGCAGTTACTCGCCCCCGAGCTCCTATAATTCACCCCTCCACTTT

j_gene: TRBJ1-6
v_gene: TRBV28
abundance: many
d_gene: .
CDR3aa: CATRQYYNSPLHF
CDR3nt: TGTGCCACCAGACAGTATTATAATTCACCCCTCCACTTT

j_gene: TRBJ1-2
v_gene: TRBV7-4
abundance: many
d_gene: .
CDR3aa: CASSPASSPPKMWGYTF
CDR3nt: TGTGCCAGCAGCCCCGCCTCCTCCCCCCCCAAAATGTGGGGCTACACCTTC

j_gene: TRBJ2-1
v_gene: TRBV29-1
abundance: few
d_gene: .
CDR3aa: CSVDNSYEQFF
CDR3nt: TGCAGCGTTGATAATAGCTATGAGCAGTTCTTC

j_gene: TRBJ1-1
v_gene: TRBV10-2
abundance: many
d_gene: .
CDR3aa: CASSVGGLNTEAFF
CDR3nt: TGCGCCAGCAGTGTTGGGGGCCTGAACACTGAAGCTTTCTTT

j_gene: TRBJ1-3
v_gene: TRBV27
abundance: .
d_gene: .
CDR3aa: CASRLRTWRSGNTIYF
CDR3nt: TGTGCCAGCAGACTCAGGACATGGCGATCTGGAAACACCATATATTTT

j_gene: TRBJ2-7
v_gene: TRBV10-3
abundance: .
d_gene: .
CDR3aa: CAISDHYEQYF
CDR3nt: TGTGCCATCAGTGACCACTACGAGCAGTACTTC

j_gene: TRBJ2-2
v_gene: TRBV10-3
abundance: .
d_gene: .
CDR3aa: CAIGQPTNTGELFF
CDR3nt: TGTGCCATCGGCCAGCCGACGAACACCGGGGAGCTGTTTTTT

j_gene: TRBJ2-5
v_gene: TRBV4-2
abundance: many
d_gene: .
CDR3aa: CASSQAGGRGGETQYF
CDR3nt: TGTGCCAGCAGCCAGGCTGGTGGCCGAGGCGGAGAGACCCAGTACTTC

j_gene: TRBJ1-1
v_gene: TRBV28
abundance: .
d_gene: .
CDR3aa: CASTGEPTVAFF
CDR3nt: TGTGCCAGCACAGGGGAGCCAACTGTAGCTTTCTTT

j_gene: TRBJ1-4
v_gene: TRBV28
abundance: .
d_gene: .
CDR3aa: CASSSHMQLFF
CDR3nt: TGTGCCAGCAGTTCCCACATGCAACTGTTTTTT

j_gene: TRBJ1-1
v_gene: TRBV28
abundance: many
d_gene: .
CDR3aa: CASSLSRNTEAFF
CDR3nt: TGTGCCAGCAGTTTATCCAGGAACACTGAAGCTTTCTTT

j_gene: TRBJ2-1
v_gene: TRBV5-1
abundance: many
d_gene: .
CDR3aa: CASSLAKVNEQFF
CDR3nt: TGCGCCAGCAGCTTGGCCAAGGTCAATGAGCAGTTCTTC

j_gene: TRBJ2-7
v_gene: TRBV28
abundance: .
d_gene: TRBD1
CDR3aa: CASSLYRGEQYF
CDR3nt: TGTGCCAGCAGTCTCTACAGGGGCGAGCAGTACTTC

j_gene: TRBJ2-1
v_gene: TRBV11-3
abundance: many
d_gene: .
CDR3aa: CASSRESYNEQFF
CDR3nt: TGTGCCAGCAGCCGCGAGTCCTACAATGAGCAGTTCTTC

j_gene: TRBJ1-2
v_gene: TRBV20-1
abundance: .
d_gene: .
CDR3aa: CSARMDMNYGYTF
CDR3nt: TGCAGTGCTAGGATGGACATGAACTATGGCTACACCTTC

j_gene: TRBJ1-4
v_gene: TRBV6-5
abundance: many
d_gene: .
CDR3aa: CATKSGGFEEKLFF
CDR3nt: TGTGCCACCAAGAGCGGGGGCTTCGAGGAAAAACTGTTTTTT

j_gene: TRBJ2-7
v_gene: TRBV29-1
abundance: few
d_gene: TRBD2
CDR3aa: CSARLAGREQYF
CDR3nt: TGCAGCGCAAGACTAGCGGGCAGGGAGCAGTACTTC

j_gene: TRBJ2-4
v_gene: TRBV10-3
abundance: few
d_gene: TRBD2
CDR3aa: CAISDPPGLKNIQYF
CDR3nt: TGTGCCATCAGTGACCCCCCGGGACTAAAAAACATTCAGTACTTC

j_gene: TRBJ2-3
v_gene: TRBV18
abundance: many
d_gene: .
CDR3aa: CASSPVDIRYF
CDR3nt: TGTGCCAGCTCACCCGTAGACATCAGATATTTT

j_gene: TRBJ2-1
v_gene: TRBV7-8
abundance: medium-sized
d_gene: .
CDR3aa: CASSLGAGDEQFF
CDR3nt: TGTGCCAGCAGCTTAGGGGCCGGGGATGAGCAGTTCTTC

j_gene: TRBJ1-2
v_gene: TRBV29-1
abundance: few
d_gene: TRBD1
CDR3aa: CSVEKTGGYGYTF
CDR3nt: TGCAGCGTGGAGAAGACAGGGGGCTATGGCTACACCTTC